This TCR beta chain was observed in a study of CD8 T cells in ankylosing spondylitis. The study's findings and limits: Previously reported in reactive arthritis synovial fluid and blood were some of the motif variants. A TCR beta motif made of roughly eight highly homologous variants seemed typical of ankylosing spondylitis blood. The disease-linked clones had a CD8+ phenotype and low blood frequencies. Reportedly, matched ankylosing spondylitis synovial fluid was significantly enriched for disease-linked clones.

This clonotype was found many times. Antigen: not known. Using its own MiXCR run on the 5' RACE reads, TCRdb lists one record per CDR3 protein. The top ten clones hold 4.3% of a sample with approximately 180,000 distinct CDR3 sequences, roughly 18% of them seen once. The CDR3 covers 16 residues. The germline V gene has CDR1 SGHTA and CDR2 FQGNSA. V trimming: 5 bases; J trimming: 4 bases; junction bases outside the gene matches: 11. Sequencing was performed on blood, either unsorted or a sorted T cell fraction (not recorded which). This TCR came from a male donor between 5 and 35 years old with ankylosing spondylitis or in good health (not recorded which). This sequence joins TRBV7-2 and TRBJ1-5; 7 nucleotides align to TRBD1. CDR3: CASSPSSDRWNQPQHF. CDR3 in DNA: TGTGCCAGCAGCCCTAGCTCGGACAGGTGGAATCAGCCCCAGCATTTT.